This T cell receptor (beta chain) was sequenced during a study of blood T cell repertoires in COVID-19. Study context: Nucleic acid was either cDNA or gDNA, and it came from T cells, B-cell-depleted T cells, or PBMCs.

Original methodology: Reference gene primer amplification gave estimated nucleated cell counts. TCRdb's table, derived via immunoSEQ multiplex PCR, lists solely in-frame clones and lacks some. The D gene and trimming were derived from the DNA, and the V and J assignments and clone size from that table. The sample consists of roughly 200,000 clones, around 80% of them appearing once. Only a few counts were recorded for this clone. Germline V gene lookup returns CDR1 SGHKS and CDR2 YYEKEE (reference sequence). This CDR3 comprises 16 residues. The ends lost 2 bases at V and 2 bases at J; junction bases unmatched: 3.

This TCR came from a woman aged 65 to 85 with acute or convalescent COVID-19. Sample: peripheral blood. The chain joins TRBV5-5 to TRBJ2-6; 8 bases are shared with TRBD1. CDR3 sequence: CASSFAGGAGANVLTF. Here the CDR3 DNA reads TGTGCCAGCAGCTTCGCAGGGGGCGCTGGGGCCAACGTCCTGACTTTC.